This entry lists 16 T cell receptor beta chains sequenced from one sample in a study of T cells in Graves' hyperthyroidism and ophthalmopathy. RNA transcripts served as the template for amplifying TCR beta CDR3 regions. TCR CDR3 regions were first amplified by RT-PCR with HTBI primers. TCRdb analysed the multiplex PCR reads with MiXCR anew, one entry per CDR3 protein. The sample lists more than 75,000 distinct CDR3 sequences, 51% occurring once. What was sequenced was blood. The receptors derive from a middle-aged woman with Graves' hyperthyroidism.

The J gene is TRBJ1-4, the V gene TRBV10-3, with 7 bases lining up with TRBD1. The CDR3 has 12 amino acids. V shed 4 bases, J shed 12 bases, and the junction held 5 bases outside the gene matches. CDR1 ENHRY and CDR2 SYGVKD come from the germline V gene. Here the CDR3 reads CAISGATGELFF. The CDR3 DNA follows: TGTGCCATCAGTGGAGCAACAGGGGAACTGTTTTTT.

This clonotype has a count of ten or more. This chain uses TRBV20-1 with TRBJ1-5; D not resolved. The germline gives CDR1 DFQATT, CDR2 SNEGSKA (reference sequence). Trimming removed 3 bases at V and 4 bases at J, with 13 bases between. The CDR3 totals 14 residues. CDR3 amino acids: CSASEGGINQPQHF. For the CDR3, the DNA is TGCAGTGCTAGTGAAGGTGGCATAAATCAGCCCCAGCATTTT.

This clonotype occurred many times. The CDR3 reads CSASKQYQETQYF. The DNA for the CDR3 is TGCAGTGCTAGTAAGCAGTACCAAGAGACCCAGTACTTC. The rearrangement joins TRBV20-1 to TRBJ2-5; unclear D gene. The germline CDR1 and CDR2 sequences are DFQATT and SNEGSKA (reference sequence). The CDR3 spans 13 residues. V was shortened by 3 bases and J by 0 bases, with 8 bases between the two germline ends.

V usage is TRBV9 and J usage is TRBJ2-5; 15 nucleotides agree with TRBD2. This CDR3 spans 18 amino acids. The V and J ends lost 0 bases and 7 bases, in that order; junction bases with no gene match: 10. In germline, CDR1 is SGDLS, CDR2 YYNGEE. The CDR3, as DNA: TGTGCCAGCAGCGTAGAGCCCGGACTAGCGGGAGGGCCAGGGACCCAGTACTTC. Translating gives CASSVEPGLAGGPGTQYF.

This clonotype has a count of ten or more. This sequence joins TRBV19 and TRBJ1-2; D not certain. Germline V CDR1 and CDR2: LNHDA, SQIVND (reference sequence). Trimming pared 5 bases from V and 4 bases from J, leaving 20 bases between. This CDR3 spans 16 amino acids. CDR3 sequence reads: CASSPGRTRTGYGYTF. The CDR3 DNA sequence: TGTGCCAGTAGTCCGGGAAGAACCCGCACGGGCTATGGCTACACCTTC.

The rearrangement uses TRBV20-1 and TRBJ1-1; D gene ambiguous. CDR3 length: 17 amino acids. V dropped 1 base and J dropped 0 bases, with 18 bases sitting between them. The germline V gene encodes CDR1 DFQATT and CDR2 SNEGSKA (reference sequence). The CDR3 here is CSARGSSGKRVNTEAFF. The CDR3, as DNA: TGCAGTGCTAGAGGTTCCTCCGGAAAAAGGGTGAACACTGAAGCTTTCTTT.

CDR3 bases: TGCAGTGCCTGGGACAGAGGCTCCTACGAGCAGTACTTC. Translation gives CSAWDRGSYEQYF. This rearrangement joins TRBV20-1 to TRBJ2-7, with 7 bases lining up with TRBD1. This CDR3 is built from 13 residues. Trimming at V came to 6 bases and at J to 0 bases, leaving 5 bases not matched to a gene. The V gene's germline CDR1 is DFQATT and CDR2 SNEGSKA (reference sequence).

The CDR3, as DNA: TGCAGTGCTAGAGAACAGGGTGGCTACACCTTC. Translating gives CSAREQGGYTF. The chain links TRBV20-1 to TRBJ1-2; possibly TRBD1 for D (6 bases). The CDR3 consists of 11 residues. Germline CDR1 is DFQATT and CDR2 is SNEGSKA (reference sequence). V lost 0 bases and J 7 bases, leaving 6 bases between the germline ends.

A few counts support this clonotype. This CDR3 reads CASKGGAQVGEKLFF. The CDR3, as DNA: TGTGCCAGCAAGGGAGGGGCGCAGGTCGGTGAAAAACTGTTTTTT. The chain joins TRBV2 to TRBJ1-4; tentative D call: TRBD1 (5 bases). Germline V gene lookup returns CDR1 SNHLY and CDR2 FYNNEI. This CDR3 has 15 residues. V shed 7 bases and J shed 7 bases, with 19 bases lying between them.

The chain carries TRBV5-4 and TRBJ2-5, with 10 bases identical to TRBD2. The CDR3 consists of 13 residues. Germline V lookup: CDR1 SGHNT, CDR2 YYREEE (reference sequence). The V and J ends lost 4 bases and 5 bases, in that order; junction bases with no gene match: 2. The chain's CDR3 is CASSPSGSETQYF. The CDR3, as DNA: TGTGCCAGCAGCCCTAGCGGGAGTGAGACCCAGTACTTC.

The CDR3 nucleotides read TGTGCCAGGAGGGAGAGATCTGATACGCAGTATTTT. This translates into CARRERSDTQYF. V and J are TRBV12-3 or TRBV12-4 and TRBJ2-3; D may be TRBD2 (5 bases). CDR3 length: 12 amino acids. V shed 9 bases and J shed 6 bases, with 13 bases lying between them.

The chain links TRBV7-9 to TRBJ2-3; D may be TRBD2 (6 bases). With 5 bases removed from V and 0 bases from J, the gap between germline ends came to 12 bases. The CDR3 has 15 amino acids. Germline CDR1 SEHNR, CDR2 FQNEAQ (reference sequence). The CDR3: CASSPPGLSTDTQYF. CDR3 DNA sequence: TGTGCCAGCAGCCCACCGGGACTCAGCACAGATACGCAGTATTTT.

This chain joins TRBV19 and TRBJ2-1; TRBD1 matches at 7 bases. Germline CDR1 reads LNHDA; CDR2 reads SQIVND (reference sequence). The CDR3 is 15 residues long. J gave up 10 bases and V 4 bases, and 13 bases lay outside the gene matches. CDR3 loop: CASSTDRRRGSEQFF. The CDR3 nucleotides read TGTGCCAGTAGTACGGACAGGCGGCGAGGAAGCGAGCAGTTCTTC.

The table lists this clonotype with many counts. The rearrangement links TRBV20-1 to TRBJ2-7, with 7 bases aligning to TRBD1. Germline values: CDR1 DFQATT, CDR2 SNEGSKA (reference sequence). V gave up 6 bases and J gave up 3 bases; unmatched junction bases: 11. The CDR3 spans 14 residues. CDR3 nucleotides: TGCAGTGCCAACGGCGGTGACAGGGACTACGAGCAGTACTTC. It translates to CSANGGDRDYEQYF.

This clonotype was seen many times. The chain combines TRBV7-8 with TRBJ2-2; D is undetermined. The CDR3 length is 13 residues. Germline V gene data show CDR1 as SGHVS and CDR2 as FQNEAQ. Trimming cost V 5 bases and J 4 bases, with 8 bases left between them. The CDR3 bases are TGTGCCAGCAGCCCCCGGACCACCGGGGAGCTGTTTTTT. It translates to CASSPRTTGELFF.

V usage is TRBV5-4 and J usage is TRBJ1-6; D possibly corresponds to TRBD1 (5 bases). The CDR3 has 14 amino acids. From germline, CDR1 is SGHNT and CDR2 YYREEE (reference sequence). The ends were cut back, 2 bases at V and 8 bases at J, with 11 bases in the middle. The CDR3 reads CASSLIGDDSPLHF. CDR3 nucleotides: TGTGCCAGCAGCTTAATCGGGGACGATTCACCCCTCCACTTT.